The 32 T cell receptor beta chains in this list originate from one sample, sequenced in a study of cytomegalovirus exposure and HLA in healthy donors. Vbeta (60) and Jbeta (13) primers were used in the PCR. Assay used: immunoSEQ multiplex PCR; TCRdb lists only in-frame clones, some missing. The data contain 99,000 or so clones, approximately 16% of them singletons. Sequencing was carried out using PBMCs. These TCRs come from a female donor in good health and CMV-seronegative.

This clone was counted between two and nine times. This chain uses TRBV5-1 with TRBJ2-7; 9 bases line up with TRBD2. The V and J ends lost 0 bases and 2 bases, in that order; junction bases with no gene match: 15. Germline V gene lookup returns CDR1 SGHRS and CDR2 YFSETQ. The CDR3 is 19 amino acids. The CDR3 reads CASSLGVVGLAGSAYEQYF. In DNA form, the CDR3 reads TGCGCCAGCAGCTTGGGGGTGGTAGGGCTAGCGGGATCCGCCTACGAGCAGTACTTC.

The genes are TRBV19 and TRBJ1-6; 10 bases agree with TRBD1. This CDR3 region has 15 residues. Per the germline V gene, CDR1 is LNHDA and CDR2 is SQIVND (reference sequence). V shed 9 bases, J shed 10 bases, and the junction held 12 bases outside the gene matches. This CDR3 reads CASLLRTGGGSPLHF. In nucleotides, the CDR3 is TGTGCCAGCCTCCTCCGGACAGGGGGAGGATCACCCCTCCACTTT. Full variable domain (remainder filled in from reference TRBV19 and TRBJ1-6): DGGITQSPKYLFRKEGQNVTLSCEQNLNHDAMYWYRQDPGQGLRLIYYSQIVNDFQKGDIAEGYSVSREKKESFPLTVTSAQKNPTAFYLCASLLRTGGGSPLHFGNGTRLTVT.

The chain recombines TRBV27 with TRBJ2-7; TRBD1 matches at 7 bases. Germline V gives CDR1 MNHEY, CDR2 SMNVEV (reference sequence). V lost 5 bases and J lost 7; bases outside the gene matches: 11. This CDR3 is built from 14 residues. CDR3: CASSPGTAQGEQYF. CDR3 coding DNA: TGTGCCAGCAGTCCAGGGACAGCCCAGGGAGAGCAGTACTTC.

The chain recombines TRBV6-5 with TRBJ2-7, with 9 bases fitting TRBD1. The CDR3 length is 13 residues. Germline V gene data show CDR1 as MNHEY and CDR2 as SVGAGI. V dropped 5 bases and J dropped 2; count of bases not matched to a gene: 1. The CDR3 DNA reads TGTGCCAGCAGTCGGGACAGGGCCTACGAGCAGTACTTC. Translation: CASSRDRAYEQYF.

The gene calls are TRBV19 and TRBJ2-5, with 9 bases lining up with TRBD2. The CDR3 covers 15 residues. V lost 6 bases to trimming and J lost 4 bases; unmatched junction nucleotides: 9. Germline CDR1 and CDR2: LNHDA and SQIVND (reference sequence). CDR3 DNA: TGTGCCAGTAGCCCCCAGCGGGGGGCCTCAGAGACCCAGTACTTC. Amino acid sequence: CASSPQRGASETQYF.

This clone came up a few times. The CDR3 DNA follows: TGTGCCAGCAGTTACTTCGGAGGGGAATCCTACGAGCAGTACTTC. Its protein is CASSYFGGESYEQYF. The chain recombines TRBV6-5 with TRBJ2-5; D may be TRBD2 (6 bases). The J call is uncertain, as TRBJ2-7 better fits the DNA end. The germline CDR1 and CDR2 sequences are MNHEY and SVGAGI. CDR3 length: 15 amino acids.

The chain employs TRBV4-3 and TRBJ1-6; 8 nucleotides line up with TRBD1. The CDR3 has 14 residues. V shed 0 bases, J shed 9 bases, and the junction held 1 base outside the gene matches. The germline gives CDR1 LGHNA, CDR2 YSLEER. As DNA, the CDR3 is TGCGCCAGCAGCCAAGACAGGGGGCTTTCACCCCTCCACTTT. Translated, it gives CASSQDRGLSPLHF.

This clone appeared a few times. The CDR3 DNA is TGTGCCAGCAGTTTAGTCGACTACTATGGCTACACCTTC. This sequence encodes CASSLVDYYGYTF. The gene calls are TRBV28 and TRBJ1-2; D call uncertain. Germline V gives CDR1 MDHEN, CDR2 SYDVKM. Trimming stripped 2 bases from V and 3 bases from J, with 7 bases between. This CDR3 spans 13 amino acids.

In its sample, this clone was seen a few times. The junction departs from germline at one end; a sequencing error may be responsible. The identical CDR3 is also encoded by other nucleotide sequences in the sample. The gene calls are TRBV10-3 and TRBJ2-6, with 8 bases identical to TRBD1. This CDR3 has 18 residues. Germline V gives CDR1 ENHRY, CDR2 SYGVKD. The CDR3, as DNA: TGTGCCATTAGTGGACAGGGAAGGAGTTTTTCTGGGGCCAACGTCCTGACTTTC. This translates into CAISGQGRSFSGANVLTF.

This clone has more than one count but fewer than ten. This chain's CDR3 is CASSPGWGGGADTQYF. Here the CDR3 DNA reads TGTGCCAGCAGCCCAGGTTGGGGCGGGGGAGCGGATACGCAGTATTTT. The V and J genes are TRBV7-6 and TRBJ2-3, with 7 bases that match TRBD2. The CDR3 extends over 16 amino acids. Germline CDR1 and CDR2: SGHVS and FNYEAQ. J was trimmed by 6 bases and V by 5 bases; bases with no gene match: 14. The variable domain in full, completed from reference TRBV7-6 and TRBJ2-3, reads GAGVSQSPRYKVTKRGQDVALRCDPISGHVSLYWYRQALGQGPEFLTYFNYEAQQDKSGLPNDRFSAERPEGSISTLTIQRTEQRDSAMYRCASSPGWGGGADTQYFGPGTRLTVL.

This clone was seen more than once but under ten times. The chain couples TRBV5-4 to TRBJ2-5; possible D gene TRBD2, 6 bases. V was trimmed by 2 bases and J by 4 bases, leaving 15 bases between them. The germline V gene has CDR1 SGHNT and CDR2 YYREEE (reference sequence). The CDR3 loop spans 15 amino acids. The CDR3, as DNA: TGTGCCAGCAGCTTCGGACTGACTAGAGGAGAGACCCAGTACTTC. This sequence encodes CASSFGLTRGETQYF.

CDR3 residues: CASSLAGVSGNTIYF. DNA for the CDR3: TGCGCCAGCAGCTTGGCAGGGGTCTCTGGAAACACCATATATTTT. This chain links TRBV5-1 with TRBJ1-3; TRBD1 is a possible D gene (6 bases). V was shortened by 0 bases and J by 0 bases, with 7 bases between the two germline ends. The CDR3 extends over 15 amino acids. Germline lookup yields CDR1 SGHRS and CDR2 YFSETQ.

In regard to this clone: One end of the junction does not line up with germline, which may come from a read error. The CDR3 reads CASSVSLTDTQYF. The CDR3 bases are TGTGCCAGCAGTGTATCCCTCACAGATACGCAGTATTTT. This chain uses TRBV27 with TRBJ2-3; D uncertain. The CDR3 loop spans 13 amino acids. Germline V gives CDR1 MNHEY, CDR2 SMNVEV (reference sequence).

This clone was found a few times. The rearrangement uses TRBV5-6 and TRBJ1-1; a possible D gene is TRBD1 (6 bases). The V gene's germline CDR1 is SGHDT and CDR2 YYEEEE. This CDR3 comprises 14 residues. V was shortened by 2 bases and J by 4 bases, with 12 bases between the two germline ends. CDR3 sequence (DNA): TGTGCCAGCAGCTTACCGACAGGCAGCACTGAAGCTTTCTTT. Translating gives CASSLPTGSTEAFF.

In this sample, this clone turned up a few times. This rearrangement joins TRBV27 to TRBJ2-1; D unclear. CDR3 size: 15 residues. Trimming removed 4 bases at V and 0 bases at J, with 10 bases between. Germline CDR1 is MNHEY and CDR2 is SMNVEV (reference sequence). DNA of the CDR3: TGTGCCAGCAGTTCCCTACTAAGCTCCTACAATGAGCAGTTCTTC. Translating it yields CASSSLLSSYNEQFF.

This clone was observed a handful of times. This chain links TRBV6-8 with TRBJ2-1; the match to TRBD2 covers 11 bases. The trim removed 0 bases at V and 5 bases at J, leaving 15 bases unmatched. The CDR3 consists of 20 residues. Germline V gene data show CDR1 as MNHGY and CDR2 as SAAAGT. This chain's CDR3 is CASSYSPVGSGRARDNEQFF. The DNA for the CDR3 is TGTGCCAGCAGTTACTCCCCTGTCGGTAGCGGGAGGGCCAGGGACAATGAGCAGTTCTTC.

This clone was detected only a few times. This chain uses TRBV10-1 with TRBJ2-3; 8 bases line up with TRBD2. Germline assignment: CDR1 WNHNN and CDR2 SYGVQD (reference sequence). The CDR3 length is 15 residues. The trim removed 4 bases at V and 1 base at J, leaving 4 bases unmatched. The CDR3 loop reads CASSAGGAGTDTQYF. CDR3 nucleotides: TGCGCCAGCAGTGCCGGGGGGGCCGGCACAGATACGCAGTATTTT.

This clone was observed a handful of times. The chain employs TRBV5-6 and TRBJ2-7; D gene ambiguous. The CDR3 length is 13 residues. V was trimmed by 0 bases and J by 5 bases, leaving 9 bases between them. Germline V gene sequence: CDR1 SGHDT, CDR2 YYEEEE. CDR3 DNA: TGTGCCAGCAGCTTGGATGCAAGCCACGAGCAGTACTTC. Protein sequence: CASSLDASHEQYF. Full variable domain (outside the CDR3, taken from reference TRBV5-6 and TRBJ2-7): DAGVTQSPTHLIKTRGQQVTLRCSPKSGHDTVSWYQQALGQGPQFIFQYYEEEERQRGNFPDRFSGHQFPNYSSELNVNALLLGDSALYLCASSLDASHEQYFGPGTRLTVT.

This clone was recorded a few times. V and J are TRBV30 and TRBJ2-1; D unclear. The germline CDR1 and CDR2 sequences are GTSNPN and SVGIG (reference sequence). There are 11 residues in the CDR3. The V gene lost 1 base and the J gene lost 6 bases, with 4 bases spanning the gap. CDR3: CAWSGGNEQFF. The CDR3 DNA follows: TGTGCCTGGAGTGGCGGCAATGAGCAGTTCTTC. Based on the CDR3 plus reference TRBV30 and TRBJ2-1, the full variable domain is SQTIHQWPATLVQPVGSPLSLECTVEGTSNPNLYWYRQAAGRGLQLLFYSVGIGQISSEVPQNLSASRPQDRQFILSSKKLLLSDSGFYLCAWSGGNEQFFGPGTRLTVL.

This clone was detected a few times. The chain joins TRBV5-1 to TRBJ1-5; D not certain. With 1 base removed from V and 1 base from J, the gap between germline ends came to 3 bases. The germline V gene has CDR1 SGHRS and CDR2 YFSETQ. This CDR3 comprises 13 residues. CDR3 sequence: CASSLSSNQPQHF. In DNA form, the CDR3 reads TGCGCCAGCAGCTTGAGCAGCAATCAGCCCCAGCATTTT.

This clone has more than one count but fewer than ten. This chain joins TRBV27 and TRBJ2-7, with 8 bases fitting TRBD1. Germline CDR1 MNHEY, CDR2 SMNVEV (reference sequence). Trimming removed 6 bases from V and 5 bases from J; junction bases left unmatched: 15. The CDR3 covers 16 residues. CDR3 sequence (DNA): TGTGCCAGCAGCTCCCCGCTAAGGACAGGGTTGGACGAGCAGTACTTC. It yields the protein CASSSPLRTGLDEQYF.

This clone was seen a few times. This chain joins TRBV4-2 and TRBJ1-4; 8 bases are a match to TRBD1. The CDR3 sequence is 15 residues long. V was pared by 5 bases and J by 8 bases, with 10 bases of the junction left unmatched. Germline values: CDR1 LGHNA, CDR2 YNFKEQ. DNA of the CDR3: TGTGCCAGCAGCAAACCCCGGGACAGGAGAGAAAAACTGTTTTTT. It codes for CASSKPRDRREKLFF.

The chain uses TRBV10-3 and TRBJ1-1, with 8 bases lining up with TRBD1. The CDR3 is 13 amino acids. J lost 7 bases, V lost 4 bases, and 5 bases had no gene match. Germline CDR1 is ENHRY and CDR2 is SYGVKD. CDR3 region: CAISGTGQGEAFF. CDR3 nucleotides: TGTGCCATCAGTGGGACAGGGCAGGGTGAAGCTTTCTTT.

This clone has only a few counts. The rearrangement uses TRBV4-1 and TRBJ2-7; 10 nucleotides line up with TRBD1. V was clipped by 1 base and J by 2 bases; unmatched bases: 5. The CDR3 is 16 amino acids. CDR1 and CDR2 from the germline V gene are MGHRA and YSYEKL. The CDR3 region is CASSQGLGTGAYEQYF. DNA for the CDR3: TGCGCCAGCAGCCAAGGACTGGGGACAGGGGCCTACGAGCAGTACTTC.

This chain uses TRBV25-1 with TRBJ1-2; 7 positions match TRBD1. The CDR3 has 13 residues. Trimming removed 6 bases from V and 7 bases from J; junction bases left unmatched: 8. CDR1 and CDR2 (germline): MGHDK, SYGVNS. The CDR3 sequence is CASRGTEVGGYTF. The CDR3 bases are TGTGCCAGCAGGGGGACAGAGGTAGGTGGCTACACCTTC.

This clone appeared a single time. One end of the junction is discordant with germline, which a read error may explain. The chain recombines TRBV7-7 with TRBJ2-1; 8 positions agree with TRBD2. CDR1 and CDR2 (germline): SSHAT, FNYEAQ (reference sequence). This CDR3 has 18 residues. CDR3 DNA sequence: TGTGCTAGCAGCCCCCGGGGGGGAGCGGGGGCCTTATACAATGAGCAGTTCTTC. This sequence encodes CASSPRGGAGALYNEQFF.

Here the CDR3 reads CASSLGGPVTDTQYF. The CDR3 region has the DNA TGTGCCAGCAGCCTAGGAGGGCCGGTGACAGATACGCAGTATTTT. This chain uses TRBV9 with TRBJ2-3; D might be TRBD2 (6 bases). This CDR3 is 15 amino acids long. V was clipped by 4 bases and J by 3 bases, with 15 bases between them. Germline-derived CDR1 and CDR2 are SGDLS and YYNGEE.

This clone was observed a handful of times. This chain links TRBV29-1 with TRBJ2-7, with 7 bases lining up with TRBD1. Losses at the gene ends were 5 bases for V and 4 bases for J; bases not matched to a gene: 14. The CDR3 consists of 15 residues. Germline CDR1 and CDR2: SQVTM and ANQGSEA. The CDR3 DNA sequence: TGCAGCGTTCATACGGCCGGGACAGTCGCGTACGAGCAGTACTTC. Translating it yields CSVHTAGTVAYEQYF.

The sample holds a few counts of this clone. This chain connects TRBV7-9 to TRBJ2-2; 9 bases match TRBD2. CDR3 size: 15 residues. Germline V gives CDR1 SEHNR, CDR2 FQNEAQ (reference sequence). The J segment lost 3 bases and the V segment lost 7 bases, leaving 6 bases of the junction unmatched. CDR3 DNA: TGTGCCAGCAAAATAGCGGGAGTGGACACCGGGGAGCTGTTTTTT. Translated: CASKIAGVDTGELFF.

This rearrangement joins TRBV30 to TRBJ2-1; 9 nucleotides agree with TRBD2. The CDR3 spans 12 residues. Trimming removed 3 bases from V and 10 bases from J; junction bases left unmatched: 4. Germline CDR1 is GTSNPN and CDR2 is SVGIG (reference sequence). This chain's CDR3 is CAWSPSGVEQFF. The CDR3 bases are TGTGCCTGGAGCCCTAGCGGGGTGGAGCAGTTCTTC.

This clone was seen a handful of times. The V call is TRBV5-6, the J call TRBJ2-3, with 11 bases fitting TRBD2. Germline V gene sequence: CDR1 SGHDT, CDR2 YYEEEE. The V segment lost 5 bases and the J segment 2 bases; nucleotides outside the gene matches: 7. This CDR3 region has 16 residues. The CDR3 region is CASRRGTSGPTDTQYF. CDR3 sequence (DNA): TGTGCCAGCAGGAGAGGGACTAGCGGACCCACAGATACGCAGTATTTT.

In this sample, this clone turned up a few times. This chain links TRBV7-8 with TRBJ1-2; D uncertain. The V end lost 4 bases, the J end lost 5 bases, and 11 bases lay between the germline ends. Germline V lookup: CDR1 SGHVS, CDR2 FQNEAQ. The CDR3 spans 13 residues. CDR3 residues: CASSSTKEYGYTF. The CDR3, as DNA: TGTGCCAGCAGCTCCACCAAAGAGTATGGCTACACCTTC. Full variable domain (remainder filled in from reference TRBV7-8 and TRBJ1-2): GAGVSQSPRYKVAKRGQDVALRCDPISGHVSLFWYQQALGQGPEFLTYFQNEAQLDKSGLPSDRFFAERPEGSVSTLKIQRTQQEDSAVYLCASSSTKEYGYTFGSGTRLTVV.